The T cell receptor (beta chain) described here comes from a study of T cell responses to AZD1222 COVID-19 vaccine (dated by TCRdb to 2020 to 2023). About the study as a whole: AZD1222 recipients with second doses at about 4 weeks or about 12 weeks were pooled, because spike-specific TCR depth and breadth did not differ between schedules. A total of around 240 trial participants underwent TCR sequencing, of whom 200 to 220 received two doses of AZD1222 and some 25 received two doses of the MenACWY control vaccine. Enrollment into the trials was organized by age into subgroups of 18-55, 56-69 and 70-plus years, and those subgroups contained about 150, 27 and 61 TCR-sequenced participants, respectively. Overall results and qualifications from the work: Spike-specific TCR breadth and depth rose significantly after two AZD1222 doses compared with day 0 and with MenACWY recipients. Conclusions about previously exposed vaccinees are limited because only a handful of AZD1222 recipients were SARS-CoV-2 seropositive at baseline. Epitopes outside the regions mutated in the B.1.351 and B.1.1.7 variants were reportedly recognized by nearly half of the unique spike-specific TCRs. The vaccine-associated CD4 TCRs covered the entire spike protein, and the dominant responses fell in regions 160-218 and 743-854. In the small 56-69-year group, the increase in depth fell short of significance, most likely because of low power. Most participants were white British and females outnumbered males, and the authors suggested that clonal diversity may have been underestimated. Because no samples from the day 14 peak response were available, repertoires could be characterized only after the peak T cell response.

Details on this clone: Its antigen specificity is not known. Per-base quality was not reported, and no clone a single base away is much larger than it.

The CDR3 starts with the cysteine, ends with the phenylalanine, and has 15 residues. Of the read, only the CDR3 DNA is kept; its 45 bases are in frame from base 1. The CDR1 and CDR2 encoded by the germline V gene (reference sequence) are LGHDT and YNNKEL. Trimming takes 1 base from V and 5 bases from J, and the germline ends sit 12 bases apart. Reading the label with the study, this specimen's time point is: baseline before first vaccination. The vaccinee samples were drawn from two UK trials, COV001 and COV002, one of which was a single-blind randomized controlled phase 2/3 trial testing AZD1222 (ChAdOx1 nCoV-19) in healthy adults. Trial participant PBMC samples were collected at day 0 and day 28 after the second dose for TCRbeta chain sequencing. The CDR3 regions of human TCRbeta chains were analyzed by immunosequencing. Processing in the source paper ran as follows. TCRs in the repertoires were matched against a reference library of SARS-CoV-2-specific TCRs that had been generated with the MIRA antigen-specificity platform. Breadth was defined as the fraction of unique TCRs that were SARS-CoV-2-associated, and depth was defined as the fraction of total T cells that were SARS-CoV-2-associated. Each spike-specific TCR was assigned to its reactive spike region and to a CD4 or CD8 class using the MIRA data. Log10-transformed breadth and depth values were compared by one-way ANOVA with Sidak's multiple comparisons tests. Here the immuneACCESS table is served through TCRdb, limited to in-frame sequences with V and J called. Missing clones are a known gap in these copies; in checked studies unresolved V genes cover under half, and the rest lacks a known reason. Clonal size and the V and J genes are those of that table, whereas D and trimming came from the DNA. The sample table lists approximately 190,000 clones, 85% to 95% of them with a count of one. Roughly 1.3% of the sample is taken by the ten largest.

The origin of this receptor is an adult in good health. The sequence links TRBV3-1 (or the pseudogene TRBV3-2) to TRBJ1-5; TRBD1 is a weak D gene call, 5 bases matching. The sequenced sample was peripheral blood, obtained on day 0 of AZD1222 vaccination. The bases are TGTGCCAGCAGCCAAGGGACAACCCATTATCAGCCCCAGCATTTT. This gives the protein CASSQGTTHYQPQHF.